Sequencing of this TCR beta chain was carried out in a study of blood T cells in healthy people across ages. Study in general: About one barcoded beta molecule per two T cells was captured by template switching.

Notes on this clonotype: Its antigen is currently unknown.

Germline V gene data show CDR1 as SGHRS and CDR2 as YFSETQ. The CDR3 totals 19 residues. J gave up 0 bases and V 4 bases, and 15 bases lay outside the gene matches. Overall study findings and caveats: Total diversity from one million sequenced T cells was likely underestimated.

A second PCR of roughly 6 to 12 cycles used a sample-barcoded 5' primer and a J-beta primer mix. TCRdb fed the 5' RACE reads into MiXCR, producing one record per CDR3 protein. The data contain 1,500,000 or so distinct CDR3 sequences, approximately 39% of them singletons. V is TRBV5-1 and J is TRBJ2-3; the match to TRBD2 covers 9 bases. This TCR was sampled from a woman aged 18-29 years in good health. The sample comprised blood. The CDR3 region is CASSRSRLAGHPSTDTQYF. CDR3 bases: TGCGCCAGCAGCCGCTCGAGGCTAGCGGGACACCCTAGCACAGATACGCAGTATTTT.